A selection of T cell receptor beta chains follows, all from one sample in a study of blood T cell repertoires in COVID-19. Assay used: immunoSEQ multiplex PCR; TCRdb lists only in-frame clones, some missing. The sample has about 110,000 clones; approximately 85% are singletons. The sequenced sample consisted of peripheral blood. The receptors originated from an older woman with COVID-19, enrolled during active disease. The CDR3 runs from the conserved cysteine through the conserved F or W. D genes are given only for firm matches. Size tells how often a clone was seen (once, few, many) or the class of an expanded clone, and some rows leave it out.

14	TRBJ1-1	-	few	TRBV2	TGTGCCAGCAGTGTGCAAGGGGCAAACACTGAAGCTTTCTTT	CASSVQGANTEAFF
17	TRBJ2-7	-	-	TRBV18	TGTGCCAGCTCACCCCTCCCCACCGGAGGGGGCACCTACGAGCAGTACTTC	CASSPLPTGGGTYEQYF
15	TRBJ2-7	-	-	TRBV20-1	TGCAGTGCTAGTATACCAGGGGAAAGGGCCTACGAGCAGTACTTC	CSASIPGERAYEQYF
15	TRBJ2-3	-	-	TRBV5-6	TGTGCCAGCAGCTTGGCCCGTATAGGAGGAGATACGCAGTATTTT	CASSLARIGGDTQYF
15	TRBJ2-1	TRBD1	-	TRBV4-2	TGTGCCAGCAGCCAAGGACAGGGGGAGATGGCAGAGCAGTTCTTC	CASSQGQGEMAEQFF
14	TRBJ2-7	TRBD2	-	TRBV20-1	TGCAGTGCTAGTCTAGCGGGGGGCCTCTACGAGCAGTACTTC	CSASLAGGLYEQYF
15	TRBJ1-3	-	once	TRBV11-3	TGTGCCAGCAGCTTAGGGAGGACAGCTGGAAACACCATATATTTT	CASSLGRTAGNTIYF
14	TRBJ1-2	TRBD1	-	TRBV6-1	TGTGCCAGCAGCGAAGAAGGGGGCTCCTATGGCTACACCTTC	CASSEEGGSYGYTF
15	TRBJ1-5	-	-	TRBV3-1/TRBV3-2	TGTGCCAGCAGCCAAGAGGGAGGGGGCAATCAGCCCCAGCATTTT	CASSQEGGGNQPQHF
14	TRBJ2-3	-	-	TRBV5-1	TGCGCCAGCAGCCCCGACAGCCACACAGATACGCAGTATTTT	CASSPDSHTDTQYF
15	TRBJ2-7	TRBD1	-	TRBV2	TGTGCCAGCAGTGGTCGGGACAGGGGGCCTCACGAGCAGTACTTC	CASSGRDRGPHEQYF
16	TRBJ1-2	TRBD1	few	TRBV6-2/TRBV6-3	TGTGCCAGCAGCGCGCAGACAGGGGGCGGTCTAAATGGCTACACCTTC	CASSAQTGGGLNGYTF
13	TRBJ1-1	-	-	TRBV11-2	TGTGCCAGCATGGCAGGGATGAACACTGAAGCTTTCTTT	CASMAGMNTEAFF
15	TRBJ2-3	-	-	TRBV9	TGTGCCAGCAGCGCCACAGGTCCGTACACAGATACGCAGTATTTT	CASSATGPYTDTQYF
11	TRBJ2-5	-	-	TRBV19	TGTGCCAGTGCCCAGGCGGAGACCCAGTACTTC	CASAQAETQYF
17	TRBJ1-2	TRBD1	-	TRBV15	TGTGCCACCAGCAGAGAGACACGGGGCAGGGGGCTTGGCGGCTACACCTTC	CATSRETRGRGLGGYTF
13	TRBJ1-2	-	-	TRBV19	TGTGCCAGTAGTATACTGACAGTCGATGGCTACACCTTC	CASSILTVDGYTF
15	TRBJ2-5	-	-	TRBV4-1	TGCGCCAGCAGCCAAGGAAATAGCGGCCAAGAGACCCAGTACTTC	CASSQGNSGQETQYF